This is a list of T cell receptor beta chains from one sample in a study of CD8+CD57+ T cells in acquired aplastic anemia. TCRdb redid the calling of the reads with MiXCR, one entry per CDR3 protein. The sample has under 350,000 distinct CDR3 sequences; 56% are singletons. Sequencing was performed on sorted CD4+, CD8+, or CD8+CD57+ T cells (not recorded which) from PBMCs. The receptor source for this set is a human donor with aplastic anemia. Both conserved end residues are part of each CDR3. The order of the fields is J gene, clone size, D gene, V gene, CDR3 protein, CDR3 DNA. D genes are given only for firm matches. Clone size is shown for a subset of rows, as once, few, many or a class of expanded clone.

TRBJ2-1,NA,TRBD1,TRBV29-1,CSVAGQGARNEQFF,TGCAGCGTCGCGGGACAGGGGGCGCGAAATGAGCAGTTCTTC
TRBJ2-2,once,NA,TRBV25-1,CASSRGTRDTGELFF,TGTGCCAGTAGTAGGGGGACTCGCGACACCGGGGAGCTGTTTTTT
TRBJ2-7,many,TRBD2,TRBV5-8,CASSPGTSVPYEQYF,TGTGCCAGCAGCCCGGGGACTAGCGTACCCTACGAGCAGTACTTC
TRBJ2-7,NA,TRBD2,TRBV7-8,CASSLKGGSGSYERYF,TGTGCCAGCAGCTTGAAGGGCGGGAGTGGCTCCTACGAGCGGTACTTC
TRBJ2-7,many,NA,TRBV18,CASSESERVSEQYF,TGTGCCAGCTCGGAAAGTGAGCGGGTATCCGAGCAGTACTTC
TRBJ1-6,NA,NA,TRBV5-6,CASSLPGADSPLHF,TGTGCCAGCAGCTTGCCGGGTGCGGATTCACCCCTCCACTTT
TRBJ1-6,NA,TRBD1,TRBV20-1,CSARPTGDSPLHF,TGCAGTGCTAGGCCCACAGGGGATTCACCCCTCCACTTT
TRBJ1-2,once,NA,TRBV7-9,CASRDDHRRYGYTF,TGTGCCAGCAGGGATGACCATCGTCGCTATGGCTACACCTTC
TRBJ2-2,many,NA,TRBV12-3/TRBV12-4,CASSGRLGNTGELFF,TGTGCCAGCTCGGGTCGATTGGGGAACACCGGGGAGCTGTTTTTT
TRBJ2-1,NA,TRBD2,TRBV7-8,CASAGRGAFNEQFF,TGTGCCAGCGCTGGGCGGGGGGCCTTTAATGAGCAGTTCTTC
TRBJ2-7,NA,NA,TRBV5-1,CASRHGKNPNYEQYF,TGCGCCAGCAGACACGGAAAAAACCCCAACTACGAGCAGTACTTC
TRBJ2-7,once,NA,TRBV7-9,CASSPPADGEQYF,TGTGCCAGCAGCCCCCCGGCGGACGGGGAGCAGTACTTC
TRBJ2-7,NA,NA,TRBV20-1,CSARDPKGSSYEQYF,TGCAGTGCTAGAGATCCGAAAGGGAGCTCCTACGAGCAGTACTTC
TRBJ1-4,NA,NA,TRBV20-1,CSATGRGGEKLFF,TGCAGTGCTACGGGGAGGGGAGGTGAAAAACTGTTTTTT
TRBJ2-2,NA,TRBD1,TRBV5-8,CASSLDRASTGELFF,TGCGCCAGCAGCTTGGACAGGGCCAGCACCGGGGAGCTGTTTTTT
TRBJ2-7,once,TRBD1,TRBV10-3,CAISHSGTDSYEQYF,TGTGCCATCAGCCACTCCGGGACAGACTCCTACGAGCAGTACTTC
TRBJ2-3,NA,TRBD2,TRBV15,CATSRQRTSATDTQYF,TGTGCCACCAGCAGACAACGGACTAGCGCGACAGATACGCAGTATTTT
TRBJ2-5,few,TRBD2,TRBV14,CASSQGLYGGIETQYF,TGTGCCAGCAGCCAAGGCCTTTACGGGGGGATAGAGACCCAGTACTTC